This T cell receptor beta chain appears in the sequencing data of a study of regulatory T cells in long-lasting Graves disease. Study outcomes and limitations: The sample size was small, and this may have reduced accuracy.

The table lists this clonotype with many counts. Its antigen is not known. Time point given: newly diagnosed GD, antithyroid drugs for less than 3 months. Extracted RNA from PBMCs served as the source of the TCR library. From germline, CDR1 is GTSNPN and CDR2 SVGIG (reference sequence). The CDR3 runs 13 residues. V lost 0 bases and J 7 bases, leaving 10 bases between the germline ends. Construction of the TCR beta libraries employed iRepertoire HTBI primers in conjunction with Arm-PCR of CDR3 regions. TCRdb fed the multiplex PCR reads into MiXCR, producing one record per CDR3 protein. The sample records roughly 560,000 distinct CDR3 sequences, about 16% being singletons. These data are also associated with another study on T cells in Graves' hyperthyroidism and ophthalmopathy. That work states: Hyperthyroidism had been newly diagnosed in patients aged 18 to 65, and its duration was under 2 months.

The clonotype comes from a middle-aged woman with Graves disease. The V gene is TRBV30, the J gene TRBJ1-5; the D is unclear. The specimen was peripheral blood mononuclear cells (PBMCs), collected at new diagnosis, from a patient treated with antithyroid drugs. Here the CDR3 DNA reads TGTGCCTGGAGTGTAATGGGTGGCCAGCCCCAGCATTTT. This encodes CAWSVMGGQPQHF.